The clone carrying this TCR beta chain was counted a few times. Its matching antigen is unknown. Germline CDR1 reads MNHEY; CDR2 reads SVGAGI. With 6 bases removed from V and 3 bases from J, the gap between germline ends came to 16 bases. The CDR3 sequence is 15 residues long. TCRdb keeps only in-frame clones here, not all; method: immunoSEQ multiplex PCR. This sample has roughly 31,000 clones, with about 71% found just once. The data were obtained in a study of vaccination effects on CD4 cells after COVID-19. Regarding the study as a whole: At late timepoints after vaccination, vaccine- and infection-induced clones shrank markedly.

At the end of roughly ten days of culture, CD4+ T cells were isolated. The healthy vaccine recipients, who had no prior SARS-CoV-2 infection, showed negative nucleocapsid antibodies. Cells had half their medium changed to IL-2 medium on days 3 and 7. The source material was CD4+ T cells from PBMCs cultured without peptide, sampled before COVID-19 vaccination. The origin of this receptor is a human donor who received a COVID-19 vaccine. The rearrangement uses TRBV6-5 and TRBJ2-3, with D possibly TRBD2 on 6 matching bases. Written as DNA, the CDR3 is TGTGCCAGCAGCCCCACCGACGCGGGAACAGATACGCAGTATTTT. It is translated as CASSPTDAGTDTQYF.